This T cell receptor beta chain was recovered during a study of T cell repertoires in ileal Crohn's disease. Study details: M6 samples are neoterminal ileum biopsies from postoperative colonoscopy.

Time point meaning: neoterminal ileum biopsy at postoperative endoscopy, about 6 months after surgery. Germline values: CDR1 SGHRS, CDR2 YFSETQ. Trimming took 4 bases from V and 3 from J; bases not matched to a gene: 11. The CDR3 extends over 16 amino acids. TCRdb's table, derived via immunoSEQ multiplex PCR, lists solely in-frame clones and lacks some. The table has about 59,000 clones, approximately 91% seen once; the top ten hold about 2%. The chain recombines TRBV5-1 with TRBJ1-1; 8 nucleotides agree with TRBD1. The sequenced sample was ileal tissue. The receptor's source is an adult with Crohn's disease. The CDR3 here is CASSLGQGKIDTEAFF. The CDR3 nucleotides are TGCGCCAGCAGCCTAGGACAGGGTAAGATTGACACTGAAGCTTTCTTT. The whole variable domain, filled in from reference TRBV5-1 and TRBJ1-1, reads KAGVTQTPRYLIKTRGQQVTLSCSPISGHRSVSWYQQTPGQGLQFLFEYFSETQRNKGNFPGRFSGRQFSNSRSEMNVSTLELGDSALYLCASSLGQGKIDTEAFFGQGTRLTVV.